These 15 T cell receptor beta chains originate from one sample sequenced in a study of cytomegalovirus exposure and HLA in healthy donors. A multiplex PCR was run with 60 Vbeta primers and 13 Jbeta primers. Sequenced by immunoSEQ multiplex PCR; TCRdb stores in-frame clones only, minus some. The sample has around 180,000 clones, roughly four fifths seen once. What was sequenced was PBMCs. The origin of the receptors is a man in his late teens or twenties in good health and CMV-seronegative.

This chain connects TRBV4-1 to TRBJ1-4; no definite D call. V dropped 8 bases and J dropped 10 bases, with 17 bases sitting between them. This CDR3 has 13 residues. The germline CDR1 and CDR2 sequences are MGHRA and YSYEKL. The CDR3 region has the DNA TGCGCCAGCGGTCCAGTGGATCGGGGAAAACTGTTTTTT. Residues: CASGPVDRGKLFF.

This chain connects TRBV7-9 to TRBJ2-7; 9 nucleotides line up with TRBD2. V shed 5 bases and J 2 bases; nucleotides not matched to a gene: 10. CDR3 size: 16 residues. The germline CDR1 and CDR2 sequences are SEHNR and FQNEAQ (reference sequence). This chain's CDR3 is CASSHYGTSNTYEQYF. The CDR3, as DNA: TGTGCCAGCAGCCATTATGGGACTAGCAATACCTACGAGCAGTACTTC.

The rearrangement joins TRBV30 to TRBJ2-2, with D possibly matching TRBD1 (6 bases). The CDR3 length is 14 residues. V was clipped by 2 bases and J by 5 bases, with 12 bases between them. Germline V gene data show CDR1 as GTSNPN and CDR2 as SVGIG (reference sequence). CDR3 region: CAWSRQGLTGELFF. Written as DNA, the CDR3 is TGTGCCTGGAGTCGGCAGGGGTTAACCGGGGAGCTGTTTTTT.

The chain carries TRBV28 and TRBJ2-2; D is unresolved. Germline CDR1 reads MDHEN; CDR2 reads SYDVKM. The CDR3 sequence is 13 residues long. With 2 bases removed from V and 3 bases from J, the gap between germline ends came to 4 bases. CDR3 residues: CASSLGYTGELFF. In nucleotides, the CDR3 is TGTGCCAGCAGTTTAGGCTACACCGGGGAGCTGTTTTTT.

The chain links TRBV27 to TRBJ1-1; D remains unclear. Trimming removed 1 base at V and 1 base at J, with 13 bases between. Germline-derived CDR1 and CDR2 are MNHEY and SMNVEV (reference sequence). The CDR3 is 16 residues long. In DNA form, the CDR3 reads TGTGCCAGCAGTTTATACCCGATCGGCGGGAACACTGAAGCTTTCTTT. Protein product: CASSLYPIGGNTEAFF.

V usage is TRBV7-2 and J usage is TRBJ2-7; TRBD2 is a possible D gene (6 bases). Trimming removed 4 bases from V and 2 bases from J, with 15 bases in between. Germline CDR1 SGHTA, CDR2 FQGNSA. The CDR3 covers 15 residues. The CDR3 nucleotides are TGTGCCAGCAGCTACGCCGCGGGGACGACCTACGAGCAGTACTTC. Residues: CASSYAAGTTYEQYF.

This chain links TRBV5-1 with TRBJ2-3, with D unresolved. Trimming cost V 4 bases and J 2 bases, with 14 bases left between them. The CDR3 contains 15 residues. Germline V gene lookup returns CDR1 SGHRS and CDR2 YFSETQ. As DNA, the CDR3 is TGCGCCAGCAGCCCTAGGTCTACCCTCACAGATACGCAGTATTTT. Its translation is CASSPRSTLTDTQYF.

Here the CDR3 reads CASRTGQLYEQYF. The CDR3 DNA is TGTGCCAGCAGAACGGGACAGCTATACGAGCAGTACTTC. The chain carries TRBV28 and TRBJ2-7; 7 bases are shared with TRBD1. The ends lost 6 bases at V and 4 bases at J; junction bases unmatched: 6. The CDR3 runs 13 residues. The V gene's germline CDR1 is MDHEN and CDR2 SYDVKM.

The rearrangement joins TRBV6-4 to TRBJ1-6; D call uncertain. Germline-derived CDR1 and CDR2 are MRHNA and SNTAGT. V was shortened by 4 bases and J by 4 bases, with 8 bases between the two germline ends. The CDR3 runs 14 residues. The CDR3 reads CASSASQYNSPLHF. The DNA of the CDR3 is TGTGCCAGCAGTGCTTCGCAGTATAATTCACCCCTCCACTTT.

The CDR3 DNA reads as TGTGCCACCAGCAGACGACAGGGAGGAACTGAAGCTTTCTTT. This sequence encodes CATSRRQGGTEAFF. The chain couples TRBV15 to TRBJ1-1; 7 nucleotides line up with TRBD1. This CDR3 region has 14 residues. Germline V gene lookup returns CDR1 LNHNV and CDR2 YYDKDF (reference sequence). The trim removed 2 bases at V and 5 bases at J, leaving 5 bases unmatched.

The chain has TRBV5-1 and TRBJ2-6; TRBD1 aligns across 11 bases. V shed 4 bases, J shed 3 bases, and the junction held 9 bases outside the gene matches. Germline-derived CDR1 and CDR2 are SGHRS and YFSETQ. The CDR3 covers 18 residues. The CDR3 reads CASSHSGTGGVGANVLTF. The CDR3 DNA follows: TGCGCCAGCAGCCACTCCGGGACAGGGGGAGTTGGGGCCAACGTCCTGACTTTC.

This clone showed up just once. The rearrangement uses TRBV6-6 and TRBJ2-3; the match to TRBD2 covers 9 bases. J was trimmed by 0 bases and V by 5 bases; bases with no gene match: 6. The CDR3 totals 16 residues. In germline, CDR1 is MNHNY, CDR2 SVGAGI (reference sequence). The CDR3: CASSQTSGTSTDTQYF. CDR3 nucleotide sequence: TGTGCCAGCAGTCAGACTAGCGGTACAAGCACAGATACGCAGTATTTT.

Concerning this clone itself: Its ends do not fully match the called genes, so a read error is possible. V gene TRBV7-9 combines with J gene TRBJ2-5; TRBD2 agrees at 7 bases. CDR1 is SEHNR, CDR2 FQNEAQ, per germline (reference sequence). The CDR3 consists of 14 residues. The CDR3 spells CSSKDGGEGETQYF. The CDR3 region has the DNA TGTTCCAGCAAAGATGGGGGGGAGGGAGAGACCCAGTACTTC. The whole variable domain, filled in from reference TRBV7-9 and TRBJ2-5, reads DTGVSQNPRHKITKRGQNVTFRCDPISEHNRLYWYRQTLGQGPEFLTYFQNEAQLEKSRLLSDRFSAERPKGSFSTLEIQRTEQGDSAMYLCSSKDGGEGETQYFGPGTRLLVL.

The CDR3 bases are TGTGCCACCGCCGGGACGGGGGTCTACGAGCAGTACTTC. Protein: CATAGTGVYEQYF. The chain carries TRBV28 and TRBJ2-7, with D tentatively TRBD2 (6 bases). CDR3 length equals 13 residues. The V end was cut by 10 bases, the J end by 3 bases, with 16 bases between. Looked up from germline, CDR1 is MDHEN and CDR2 is SYDVKM.

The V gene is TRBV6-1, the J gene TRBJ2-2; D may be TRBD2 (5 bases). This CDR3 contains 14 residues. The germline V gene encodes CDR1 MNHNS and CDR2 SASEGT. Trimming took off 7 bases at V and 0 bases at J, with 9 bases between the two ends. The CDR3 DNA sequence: TGTGCCAGCACCGGAGGACCGAACACCGGGGAGCTGTTTTTT. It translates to CASTGGPNTGELFF.